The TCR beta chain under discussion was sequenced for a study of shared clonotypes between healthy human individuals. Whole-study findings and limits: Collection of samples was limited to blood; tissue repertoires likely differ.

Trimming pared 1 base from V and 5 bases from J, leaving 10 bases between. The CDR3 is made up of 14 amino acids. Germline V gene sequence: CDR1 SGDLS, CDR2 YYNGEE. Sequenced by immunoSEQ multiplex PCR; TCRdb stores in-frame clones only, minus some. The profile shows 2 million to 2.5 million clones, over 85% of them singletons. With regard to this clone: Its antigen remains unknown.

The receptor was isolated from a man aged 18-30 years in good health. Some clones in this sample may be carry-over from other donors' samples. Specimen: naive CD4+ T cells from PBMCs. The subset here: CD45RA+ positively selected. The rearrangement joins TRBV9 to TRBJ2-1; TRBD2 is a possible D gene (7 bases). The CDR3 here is CASSVRGANNEQFF. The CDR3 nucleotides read TGTGCCAGCAGCGTACGGGGGGCGAACAATGAGCAGTTCTTC.